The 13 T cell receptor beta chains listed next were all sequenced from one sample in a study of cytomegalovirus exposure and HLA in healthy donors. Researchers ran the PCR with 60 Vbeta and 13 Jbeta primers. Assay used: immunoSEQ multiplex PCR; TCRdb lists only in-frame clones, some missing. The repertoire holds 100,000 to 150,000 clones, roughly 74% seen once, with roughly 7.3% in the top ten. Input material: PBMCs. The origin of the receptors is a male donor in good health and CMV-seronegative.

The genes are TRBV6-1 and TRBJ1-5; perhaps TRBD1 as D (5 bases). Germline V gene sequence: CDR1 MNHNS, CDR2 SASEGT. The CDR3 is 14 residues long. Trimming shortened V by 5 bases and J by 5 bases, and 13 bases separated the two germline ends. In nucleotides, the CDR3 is TGTGCCAGCAGTAGGGGCCAGGGCGATCAGCCCCAGCATTTT. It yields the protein CASSRGQGDQPQHF.

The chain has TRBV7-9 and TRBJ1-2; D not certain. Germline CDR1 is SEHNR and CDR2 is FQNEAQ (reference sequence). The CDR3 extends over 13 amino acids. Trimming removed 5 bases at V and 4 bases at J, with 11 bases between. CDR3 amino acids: CASSPPGPYGYTF. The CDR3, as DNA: TGTGCCAGCAGCCCCCCAGGTCCCTATGGCTACACCTTC.

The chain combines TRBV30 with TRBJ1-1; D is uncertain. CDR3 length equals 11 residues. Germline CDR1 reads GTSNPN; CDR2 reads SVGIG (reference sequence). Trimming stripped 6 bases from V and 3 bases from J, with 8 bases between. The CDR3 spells CACHLHTEAFF. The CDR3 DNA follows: TGTGCCTGCCACTTACACACTGAAGCTTTCTTT.

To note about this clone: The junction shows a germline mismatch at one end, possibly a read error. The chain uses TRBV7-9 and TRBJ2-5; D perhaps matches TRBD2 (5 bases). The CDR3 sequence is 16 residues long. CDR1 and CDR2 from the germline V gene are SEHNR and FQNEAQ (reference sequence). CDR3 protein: CSSSLALGYSQETQYF. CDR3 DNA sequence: TGTTCCAGCAGCTTAGCGCTTGGCTACAGCCAAGAGACCCAGTACTTC. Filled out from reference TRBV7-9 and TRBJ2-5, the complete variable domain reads DTGVSQNPRHKITKRGQNVTFRCDPISEHNRLYWYRQTLGQGPEFLTYFQNEAQLEKSRLLSDRFSAERPKGSFSTLEIQRTEQGDSAMYLCSSSLALGYSQETQYFGPGTRLLVL.

This CDR3 reads CASSLDRGLQGTNEKLFF. The CDR3 coding sequence is TGTGCCAGCAGCTTAGACCGCGGGTTACAGGGGACTAATGAAAAACTGTTTTTT. The chain carries TRBV11-2 and TRBJ1-4, with 7 nucleotides matching TRBD1. This CDR3 region has 18 residues. Losses at the gene ends were 0 bases for V and 2 bases for J; bases not matched to a gene: 9. Germline V gene lookup returns CDR1 SGHAT and CDR2 FQNNGV.

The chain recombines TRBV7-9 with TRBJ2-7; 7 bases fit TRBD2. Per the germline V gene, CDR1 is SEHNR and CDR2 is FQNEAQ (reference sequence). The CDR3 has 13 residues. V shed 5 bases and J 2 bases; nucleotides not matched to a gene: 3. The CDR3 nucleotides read TGTGCCAGCAGCCTCACTAGCGCCTACGAGCAGTACTTC. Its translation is CASSLTSAYEQYF.

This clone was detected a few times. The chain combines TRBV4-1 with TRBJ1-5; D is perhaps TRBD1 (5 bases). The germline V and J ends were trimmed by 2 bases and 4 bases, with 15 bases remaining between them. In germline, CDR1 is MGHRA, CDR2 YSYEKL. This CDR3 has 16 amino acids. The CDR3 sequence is CASSQFQGGKNQPQHF. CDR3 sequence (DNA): TGCGCCAGCAGCCAATTCCAGGGTGGAAAAAATCAGCCCCAGCATTTT.

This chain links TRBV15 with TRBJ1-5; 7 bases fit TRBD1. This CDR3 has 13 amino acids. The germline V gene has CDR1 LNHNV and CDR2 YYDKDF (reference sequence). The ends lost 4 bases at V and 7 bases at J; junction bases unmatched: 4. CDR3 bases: TGTGCCACCAGCACTAGACAGGGACAGCCCCAGCATTTT. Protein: CATSTRQGQPQHF.

Here the CDR3 DNA reads TGTGCCAGCAGTTACTCAAGCCCCGCCTACTACAATGAGCAGTTCTTC. Protein product: CASSYSSPAYYNEQFF. V usage is TRBV6-6 and J usage is TRBJ2-1; D is unclear. V was trimmed by 0 bases and J by 3 bases, leaving 12 bases between them. CDR3 length: 16 amino acids. The germline V gene has CDR1 MNHNY and CDR2 SVGAGI (reference sequence).

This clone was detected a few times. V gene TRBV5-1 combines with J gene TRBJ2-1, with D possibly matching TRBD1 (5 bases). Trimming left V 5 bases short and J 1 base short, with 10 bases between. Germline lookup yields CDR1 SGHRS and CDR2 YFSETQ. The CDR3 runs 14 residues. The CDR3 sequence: CASRLDRSYNEQFF. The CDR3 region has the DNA TGCGCCAGCAGGTTAGACAGATCCTACAATGAGCAGTTCTTC.

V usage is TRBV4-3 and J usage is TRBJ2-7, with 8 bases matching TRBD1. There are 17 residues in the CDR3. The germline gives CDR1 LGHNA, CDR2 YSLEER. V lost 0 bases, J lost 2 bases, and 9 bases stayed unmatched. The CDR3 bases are TGCGCCAGCAGCCAAGACGACGCAGGGGGCGCGCCCTACGAGCAGTACTTC. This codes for CASSQDDAGGAPYEQYF.

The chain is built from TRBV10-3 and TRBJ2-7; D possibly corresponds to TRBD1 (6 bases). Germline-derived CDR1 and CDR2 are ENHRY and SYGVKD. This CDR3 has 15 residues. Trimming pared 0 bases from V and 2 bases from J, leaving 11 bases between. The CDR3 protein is CAISESLTGPYEQYF. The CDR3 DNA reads TGTGCCATCAGTGAGTCCTTGACAGGCCCCTACGAGCAGTACTTC.

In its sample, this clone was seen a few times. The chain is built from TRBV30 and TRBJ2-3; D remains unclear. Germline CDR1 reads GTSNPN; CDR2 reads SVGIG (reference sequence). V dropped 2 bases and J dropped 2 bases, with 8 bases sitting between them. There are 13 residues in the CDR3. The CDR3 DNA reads TGTGCCTGGAGTTGGGCCCTCACAGATACGCAGTATTTT. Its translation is CAWSWALTDTQYF.